In this sample, the clone carrying this T cell receptor beta chain turned up many times. Its antigen is not identified. CDR1 is SGHTA and CDR2 is FQGTGA in the germline V gene. The junction had 7 bases not matched to a gene; V was cut back by 5 bases and J by 6 bases. The CDR3 consists of 15 residues. These data are taken from a study of regulatory T cells in long-lasting Graves disease. On the study more broadly: Graves' patients diagnosed newly had used antithyroid drugs under 3 months. General study points: It was in persistent disease that TRBV28, TRBJ1-2 and TRBJ2-5 were favored.

Researchers made TCR beta libraries by using iRepertoire HTBI primers and running Arm-PCR on CDR3 regions. TCRdb analysed the multiplex PCR reads with MiXCR anew, one entry per CDR3 protein. The sample holds about 420,000 distinct CDR3 sequences, about 17% seen once. The sample's time point: newly diagnosed GD, antithyroid drugs for less than 3 months. PBMC-extracted RNA yielded the TCR library. The same sample was also used in a study of T cells in Graves' hyperthyroidism and ophthalmopathy. From that paper: First-round RT-PCR with HTBI primers amplified the TCR CDR3 region. For ophthalmopathy, model prediction preceded onset by a median about 6 months.

The sequence derives from a woman aged 18-29 years with Graves disease. This material consisted of peripheral blood mononuclear cells (PBMCs), taken at new diagnosis, from a patient treated with antithyroid drugs. The rearrangement uses TRBV7-3 and TRBJ2-1, with 10 bases that match TRBD2. Here the CDR3 reads CASSPPGLAFNEQFF. In DNA, the CDR3 is TGTGCCAGCAGCCCTCCGGGACTAGCGTTCAATGAGCAGTTCTTC. Drawing the rest from reference TRBV7-3 and TRBJ2-1, the complete variable domain is GAGVSQTPSNKVTEKGKYVELRCDPISGHTALYWYRQSLGQGPEFLIYFQGTGAADDSGLPNDRFFAVRPEGSVSTLKIQRTERGDSAVYLCASSPPGLAFNEQFFGPGTRLTVL.